Below are 2 T cell receptor beta chains sequenced from a single sample in a study of CD8 T cells in Susac syndrome. The RNA, about 0.5 to 1 ug, was put through reverse transcription using random hexamers. MiXCR, applied by TCRdb to the immunoSEQ multiplex PCR reads, yields one record per CDR3 protein. The sample comprises roughly 130,000 distinct CDR3 sequences, about 95% of which are singletons, and around 0.12% rests with the top ten. Sequenced: CD4+ T cells from PBMCs. These receptors were obtained from a human donor in good health.

This clonotype came up once. The chain links TRBV7-9 to TRBJ1-2, with D unresolved. This CDR3 has 11 amino acids. In germline, CDR1 is SEHNR, CDR2 FQNEAQ (reference sequence). The V end was cut by 4 bases, the J end by 7 bases, with 7 bases between. For the CDR3, the DNA is TGTGCCAGCAGCTCGGATATTGGCTACACCTTC. It translates to CASSSDIGYTF.

The V gene is TRBV3-1, the J gene TRBJ2-1; D gene uncertain. Germline values: CDR1 LGHDT, CDR2 YNNKEL (reference sequence). V lost 0 bases and J lost 4, with 7 bases in between. The length of the CDR3 is 14 residues. CDR3 DNA sequence: TGTGCCAGCAGCCAAGATAGGCTTTACAATGAGCAGTTCTTC. This codes for CASSQDRLYNEQFF.